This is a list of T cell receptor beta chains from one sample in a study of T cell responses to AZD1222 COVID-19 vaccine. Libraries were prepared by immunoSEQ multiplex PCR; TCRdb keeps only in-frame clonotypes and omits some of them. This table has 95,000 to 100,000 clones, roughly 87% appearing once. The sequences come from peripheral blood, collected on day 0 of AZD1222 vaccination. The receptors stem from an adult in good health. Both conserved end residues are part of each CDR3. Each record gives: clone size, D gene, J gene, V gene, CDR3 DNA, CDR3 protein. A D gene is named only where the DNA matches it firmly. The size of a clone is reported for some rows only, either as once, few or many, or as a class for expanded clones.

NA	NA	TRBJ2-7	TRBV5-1	TGCGCCAGCAGCTTGGAGAGCGTTAGCTCCTACGAGCAGTACTTC	CASSLESVSSYEQYF
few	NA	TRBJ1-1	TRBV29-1	TGCAGCGCCATCAAAGGGGTGCGTGGCACTGAAGCTTTCTTT	CSAIKGVRGTEAFF
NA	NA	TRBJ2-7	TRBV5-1	TGCGCCAGCAGCTTGGAGGGGGGGCGAGAGCAGTACTTC	CASSLEGGREQYF
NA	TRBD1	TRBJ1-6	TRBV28	TGTGCCAGCAGTCGAGGGACAGGGGCGAGCTCCTATAATTCACCCCTCCACTTT	CASSRGTGASSYNSPLHF
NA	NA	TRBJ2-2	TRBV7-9	TGTGCCAGCAACCCCACCCTTTTGACCGGGGAGCTGTTTTTT	CASNPTLLTGELFF
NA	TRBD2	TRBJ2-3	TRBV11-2	TGTGCCAGCAGCCCGACAATGGGCGGTGAGCGGGAGGCTACAGATACGCAGTATTTT	CASSPTMGGEREATDTQYF
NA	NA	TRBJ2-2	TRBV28	TGTGCCAGCAGATCCCGACGCGTACGAAACACCGGGGAGCTGTTTTTT	CASRSRRVRNTGELFF
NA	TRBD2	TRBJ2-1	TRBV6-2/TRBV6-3	TGTGCCAGCAGTTATTTAGCGGGGTACAATGAGCAGTTCTTC	CASSYLAGYNEQFF
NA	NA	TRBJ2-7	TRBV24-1	TGTGCCACCAGTGATTTGGCGGAGAAGCAGTACTTC	CATSDLAEKQYF
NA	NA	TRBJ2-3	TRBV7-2	TGTGCCAGCAGCTCTCGGGTTCGCCGGACAGATACGCAGTATTTT	CASSSRVRRTDTQYF
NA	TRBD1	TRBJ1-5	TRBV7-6	TGTGCCAGCAGCTTATTTCAGGGGGCAGGACAGCCCCAGCATTTT	CASSLFQGAGQPQHF
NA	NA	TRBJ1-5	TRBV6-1	TGTGCCAGCAGTGATAGACGGGCAGCGAATCAGCCCCAGCATTTT	CASSDRRAANQPQHF
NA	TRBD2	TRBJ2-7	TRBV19	TGTGCCAGTAGTACTACCGGGACTAGCGGGAGCGACGAGCAGTACTTC	CASSTTGTSGSDEQYF
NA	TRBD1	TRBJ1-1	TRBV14	TGTGCCAGCAGCCGAACAGGGGGCACTGAAGCTTTCTTT	CASSRTGGTEAFF
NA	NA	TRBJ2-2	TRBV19	TGTGCCAGTAGTATTCCCGGGGAGCTGTTTTTT	CASSIPGELFF